The text below deals with one TCR beta chain. Its antigen is unknown. This sample was taken from a study of T-cell memory formation after mild COVID-19. Whole-study findings and limits: CD4/CD8 balance characterized clones contracting day 15 to 85, and CD4+ skew characterized later expanders. Pre-infection memory carried some responding clones, suggesting that cross-reactive memory joined.

In TCRdb, the 5' RACE reads were re-called with MiXCR into one record per CDR3 protein. The top ten hold around 12% of the sample, which has about 540,000 distinct CDR3 sequences, just over 20% seen once. Germline assignment: CDR1 LGHNA and CDR2 YNFKEQ. V was clipped by 2 bases and J by 4 bases; unmatched bases: 4. This CDR3 has 15 residues. Sequencing was carried out using PBMCs or a T cell subset sorted from them (not recorded which). The chain carries TRBV4-2 and TRBJ2-7; TRBD1 agrees at 11 bases. This clonotype was obtained from an adult woman who had mild COVID-19 (a few samples of this study predate the infection). Cell type and time point are not known. The CDR3 loop reads CASSQPRDRGYEQYF. DNA of the CDR3: TGTGCCAGCAGCCAACCTAGGGACAGGGGGTACGAGCAGTACTTC.